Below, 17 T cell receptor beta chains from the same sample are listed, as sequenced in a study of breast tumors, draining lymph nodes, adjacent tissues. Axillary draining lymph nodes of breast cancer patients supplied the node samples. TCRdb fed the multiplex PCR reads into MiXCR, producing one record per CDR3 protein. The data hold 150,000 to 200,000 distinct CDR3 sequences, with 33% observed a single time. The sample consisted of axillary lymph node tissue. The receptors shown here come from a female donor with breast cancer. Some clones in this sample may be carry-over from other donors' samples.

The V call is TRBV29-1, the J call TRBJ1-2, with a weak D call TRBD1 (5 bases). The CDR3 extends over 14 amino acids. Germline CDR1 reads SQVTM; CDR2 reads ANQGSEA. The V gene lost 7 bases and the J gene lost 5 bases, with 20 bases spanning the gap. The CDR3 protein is CSGGSPDSIYGYTF. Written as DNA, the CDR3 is TGCAGCGGGGGGAGTCCCGACAGCATATATGGCTACACCTTC. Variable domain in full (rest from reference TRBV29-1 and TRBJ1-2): SAVISQKPSRDICQRGTSLTIQCQVDSQVTMMFWYRQQPGQSLTLIATANQGSEATYESGFVIDKFPISRPNLTFSTLTVSNMSPEDSSIYLCSGGSPDSIYGYTFGSGTRLTVV.

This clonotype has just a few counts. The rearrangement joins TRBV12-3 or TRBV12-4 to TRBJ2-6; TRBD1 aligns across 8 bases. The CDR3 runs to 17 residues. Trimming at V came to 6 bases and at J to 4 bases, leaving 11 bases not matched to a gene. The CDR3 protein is CASSSSRTGRGANVLTF. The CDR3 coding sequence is TGTGCCAGCAGCTCGTCGAGGACAGGGAGAGGGGCCAACGTCCTGACTTTC.

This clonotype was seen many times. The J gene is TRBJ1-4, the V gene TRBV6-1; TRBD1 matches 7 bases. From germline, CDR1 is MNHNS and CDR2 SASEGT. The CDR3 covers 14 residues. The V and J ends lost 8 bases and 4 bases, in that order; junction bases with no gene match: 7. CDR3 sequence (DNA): TGTGCCAGCCAGGGACAGCATATTAATGAAAAACTGTTTTTT. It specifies CASQGQHINEKLFF.

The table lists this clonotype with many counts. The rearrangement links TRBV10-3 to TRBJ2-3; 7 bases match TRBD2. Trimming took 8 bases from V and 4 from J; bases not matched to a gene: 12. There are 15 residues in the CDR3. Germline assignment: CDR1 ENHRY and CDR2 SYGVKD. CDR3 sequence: CAIGDGGSGSDTQYF. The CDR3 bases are TGTGCCATCGGGGACGGCGGGAGTGGTTCAGATACGCAGTATTTT.

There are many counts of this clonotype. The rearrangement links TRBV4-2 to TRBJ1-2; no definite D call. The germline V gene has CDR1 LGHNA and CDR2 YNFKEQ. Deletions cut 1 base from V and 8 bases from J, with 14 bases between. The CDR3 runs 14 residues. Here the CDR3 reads CASSQVIGSEGYTF. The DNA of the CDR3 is TGTGCCAGCAGCCAAGTGATCGGGTCGGAGGGCTACACCTTC.

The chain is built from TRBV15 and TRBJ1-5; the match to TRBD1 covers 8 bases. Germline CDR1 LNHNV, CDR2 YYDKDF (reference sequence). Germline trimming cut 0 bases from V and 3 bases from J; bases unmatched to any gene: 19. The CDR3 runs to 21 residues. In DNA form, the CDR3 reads TGTGCCACCAGCAGAGAGATTAACGAATATGAGACAGGGGCGGACAATCAGCCCCAGCATTTT. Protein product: CATSREINEYETGADNQPQHF.

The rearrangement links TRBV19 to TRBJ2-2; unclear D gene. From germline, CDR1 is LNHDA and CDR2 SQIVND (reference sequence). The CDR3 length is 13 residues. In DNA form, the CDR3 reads TGTGCTAGTGGTAAGAGATCCACCGGGGAGCTGTTTTTT. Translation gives CASGKRSTGELFF.

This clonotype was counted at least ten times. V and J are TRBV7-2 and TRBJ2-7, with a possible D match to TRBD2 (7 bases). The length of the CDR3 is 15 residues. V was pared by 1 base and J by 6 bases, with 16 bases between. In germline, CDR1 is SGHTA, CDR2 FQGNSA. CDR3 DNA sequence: TGTGCCAGCAGCTTAGGGGGGGGGCTCGAGGCCGAGCAGTACTTC. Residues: CASSLGGGLEAEQYF.

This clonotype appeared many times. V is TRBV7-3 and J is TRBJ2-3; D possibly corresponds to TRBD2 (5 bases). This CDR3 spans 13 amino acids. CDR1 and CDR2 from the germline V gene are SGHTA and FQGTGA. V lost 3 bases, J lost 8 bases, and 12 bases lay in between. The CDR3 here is CASSLVSGGTQYF. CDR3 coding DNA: TGTGCCAGCAGCTTGGTGAGCGGTGGTACGCAGTATTTT.

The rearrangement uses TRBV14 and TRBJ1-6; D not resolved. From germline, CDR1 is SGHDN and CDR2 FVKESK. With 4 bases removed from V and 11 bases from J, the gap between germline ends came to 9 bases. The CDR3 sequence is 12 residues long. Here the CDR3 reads CASSLGPTPLHF. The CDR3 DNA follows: TGTGCCAGCAGCCTCGGGCCAACACCCCTCCACTTT.

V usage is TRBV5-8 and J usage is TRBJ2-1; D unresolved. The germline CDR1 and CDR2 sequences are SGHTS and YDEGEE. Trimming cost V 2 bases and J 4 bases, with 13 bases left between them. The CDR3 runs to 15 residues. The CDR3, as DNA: TGTGCCAGCAGCTTCGAGACCGACTTATACAATGAGCAGTTCTTC. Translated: CASSFETDLYNEQFF.

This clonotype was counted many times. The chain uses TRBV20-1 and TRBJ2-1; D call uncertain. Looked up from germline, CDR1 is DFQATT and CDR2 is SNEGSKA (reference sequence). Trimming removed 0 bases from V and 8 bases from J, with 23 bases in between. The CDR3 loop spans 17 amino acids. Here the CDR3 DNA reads TGCAGTGCTAGAGATTTGGGCCCTCCGAGAGGTTGGGATGAGCAGTTCTTC. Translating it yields CSARDLGPPRGWDEQFF.

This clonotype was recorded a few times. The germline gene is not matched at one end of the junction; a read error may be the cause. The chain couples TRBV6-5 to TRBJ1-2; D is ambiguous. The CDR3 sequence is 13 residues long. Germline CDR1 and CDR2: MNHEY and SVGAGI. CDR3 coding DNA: TGTGCCAGCAGTCACTCGACTGGATATGGCTACACCTTC. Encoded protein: CASSHSTGYGYTF.

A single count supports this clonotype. This chain's CDR3 is CASSPGQHYEQYF. The CDR3 region has the DNA TGTGCCAGCAGTCCGGGACAGCACTACGAGCAGTACTTC. The rearrangement joins TRBV12-3 or TRBV12-4 to TRBJ2-7, with 7 bases lining up with TRBD1. The trim removed 5 bases at V and 3 bases at J, leaving 4 bases unmatched. This CDR3 is built from 13 residues.

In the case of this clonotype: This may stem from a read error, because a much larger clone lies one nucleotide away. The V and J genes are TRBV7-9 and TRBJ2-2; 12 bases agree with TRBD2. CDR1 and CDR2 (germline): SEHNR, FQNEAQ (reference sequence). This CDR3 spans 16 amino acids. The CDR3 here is CASSRTSGVHPGEPFF. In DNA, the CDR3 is TGTGCCAGCAGCCGGACTAGCGGGGTCCACCCCGGGGAGCCGTTTTTT.

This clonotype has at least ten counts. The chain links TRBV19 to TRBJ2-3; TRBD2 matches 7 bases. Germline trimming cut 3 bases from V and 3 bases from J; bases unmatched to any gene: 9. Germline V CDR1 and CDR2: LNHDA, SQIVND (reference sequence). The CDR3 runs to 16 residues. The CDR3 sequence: CASSISWGGWTDTQYF. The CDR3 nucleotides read TGTGCCAGTAGTATCTCCTGGGGGGGGTGGACAGATACGCAGTATTTT.

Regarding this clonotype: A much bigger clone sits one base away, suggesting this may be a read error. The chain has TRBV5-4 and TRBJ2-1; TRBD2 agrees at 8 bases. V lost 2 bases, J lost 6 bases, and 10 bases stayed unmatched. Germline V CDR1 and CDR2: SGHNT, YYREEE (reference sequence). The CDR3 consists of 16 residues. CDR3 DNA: TGTGCCAGCAGCTTTCTACTAGCGGTGGGCTCCAATGAGCAGTTCTTC. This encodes CASSFLLAVGSNEQFF. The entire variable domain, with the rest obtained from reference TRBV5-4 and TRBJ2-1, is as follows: ETGVTQSPTHLIKTRGQQVTLRCSSQSGHNTVSWYQQALGQGPQFIFQYYREEENGRGNFPPRFSGLQFPNYSSELNVNALELDDSALYLCASSFLLAVGSNEQFFGPGTRLTVL.